Reported below is one T cell receptor beta chain. The antigen remains undetermined. These data belong to a study of cytomegalovirus exposure and HLA in healthy donors. Study-level points and caveats: For TCR beta chains, V- and J-gene trimming was later linked to a missense DCLRE1C variant. Most of the TCR beta V segments (in an earlier analysis) were productive either about 87% or about 30% of the time.

Researchers ran the PCR with 60 Vbeta and 13 Jbeta primers. In the original processing: In a later analysis, the count reached approximately 80 million unique TCR beta chains, with about 12 million shared. Clones were sequenced by immunoSEQ multiplex PCR, and TCRdb holds only the in-frame ones, with some missing. That table furnishes V, J and clone size, whereas the DNA furnished D and trimming. The sample carries about 78,000 clones, approximately 72% recorded once. Looked up from germline, CDR1 is MDHEN and CDR2 is SYDVKM. This CDR3 is built from 12 residues. The V gene lost 1 base and the J gene lost 7 bases, with 7 bases spanning the gap.

The genes are TRBV28 and TRBJ2-5, with unresolved D. The TCR originated in a woman between 40 and 55 years old in good health and CMV-seropositive. The material sequenced was PBMCs. CDR3 DNA sequence: TGTGCCAGCAGTTTATCTGGGCGGACCCAGTACTTC. Translating gives CASSLSGRTQYF.